This is a list of T cell receptor beta chains from one sample in a study of shared clonotypes between healthy human individuals. Profiled with immunoSEQ multiplex PCR; TCRdb holds only in-frame clones, not every one. This sample yields 2 million to 3 million clones, of which approximately 90% are seen a single time; roughly 0.14% belongs to the top ten. The sequenced sample consisted of naive CD4+ T cells sorted from blood. The receptors here all came from a young man in good health. CDR3s include the opening cysteine and the closing phenylalanine or tryptophan. Fields, in order: J gene, V gene, CDR3 protein.

j_call: TRBJ1-4; v_call: TRBV5-1; cdr3_aa: CASSLRDGSEKLFF
j_call: TRBJ2-7; v_call: TRBV6-5; cdr3_aa: CASRATGESRREQYF
j_call: TRBJ2-1; v_call: TRBV5-5; cdr3_aa: CASRLQGVSYNEQFF
j_call: TRBJ2-7; v_call: TRBV28; cdr3_aa: CASRARRGNYEQYF
j_call: TRBJ2-7; v_call: TRBV11-2; cdr3_aa: CASSPIRDRDEQYF
j_call: TRBJ2-5; v_call: TRBV5-1; cdr3_aa: CASNGGAGETQYF
j_call: TRBJ2-5; v_call: TRBV5-1; cdr3_aa: CASSPQGVRETQYF
j_call: TRBJ2-5; v_call: TRBV6-5; cdr3_aa: CASSYMGATQETQYF
j_call: TRBJ1-1; v_call: TRBV7-6; cdr3_aa: CASSLVRDTEAFF
j_call: TRBJ2-1; v_call: TRBV19; cdr3_aa: CASSMSRSSYNEQFF
j_call: TRBJ2-1; v_call: TRBV6-6; cdr3_aa: CASTGGTGGTYNEQFF
j_call: TRBJ1-2; v_call: TRBV5-4; cdr3_aa: CASSIGQGVYGYTF
j_call: TRBJ2-7; v_call: TRBV5-1; cdr3_aa: CASSLAYFSGSGDEQYF
j_call: TRBJ1-5; v_call: TRBV27; cdr3_aa: CASSLSGDRGNQPQHF
j_call: TRBJ2-2; v_call: TRBV12-5; cdr3_aa: CASGSRLGELFF
j_call: TRBJ1-1; v_call: TRBV2; cdr3_aa: CASRKASQNTEAFF
j_call: TRBJ2-7; v_call: TRBV7-6; cdr3_aa: CASSPTGAEQYF
j_call: TRBJ1-1; v_call: TRBV30; cdr3_aa: CAWNRENTEAFF
j_call: TRBJ2-3; v_call: TRBV13; cdr3_aa: CASRRYRGSTDTQYF
j_call: TRBJ2-1; v_call: TRBV7-2; cdr3_aa: CASSPRTSDVSYNEQFF
j_call: TRBJ2-5; v_call: TRBV4-1; cdr3_aa: CASSLSGGPEETQYF
j_call: TRBJ2-1; v_call: TRBV18; cdr3_aa: CASSPEQGIINEQFF
j_call: TRBJ1-2; v_call: TRBV25-1; cdr3_aa: CASSESGTIYGYTF
j_call: TRBJ2-1; v_call: TRBV5-4; cdr3_aa: CASSLASLLHEQFF
j_call: TRBJ1-2; v_call: TRBV5-5; cdr3_aa: CASSLVRLTGLYYGYTF
j_call: TRBJ1-4; v_call: TRBV30; cdr3_aa: CAWNPGTNEKLFF
j_call: TRBJ2-5; v_call: TRBV28; cdr3_aa: CASSLLAGGQETQYF
j_call: TRBJ2-2; v_call: TRBV5-4; cdr3_aa: CASTLTGGPGELFF
j_call: TRBJ1-2; v_call: TRBV16; cdr3_aa: CASSQFDPGILGYTF
j_call: TRBJ1-6; v_call: TRBV19; cdr3_aa: CASSLREFYNSPLHF
j_call: TRBJ2-1; v_call: TRBV15; cdr3_aa: CATSRGIPSGGAVHNEQFF
j_call: TRBJ1-5; v_call: TRBV11-2; cdr3_aa: CASSLDSGFNQPQHF
j_call: TRBJ1-2; v_call: TRBV7-9; cdr3_aa: CASSLAGQTPYGYTF
j_call: TRBJ1-4; v_call: TRBV2; cdr3_aa: CASSAEAGGEEKLFF
j_call: TRBJ2-5; v_call: TRBV10-3; cdr3_aa: CAISGESGREGETQYF
j_call: TRBJ2-7; v_call: TRBV7-2; cdr3_aa: CASTGPPDSYEQYF
j_call: TRBJ1-2; v_call: TRBV18; cdr3_aa: CASSPNNGGDGYTF
j_call: TRBJ2-1; v_call: TRBV5-1; cdr3_aa: CASSGTSSSSYNEQFF
j_call: TRBJ1-5; v_call: TRBV7-2; cdr3_aa: CASSLRQGNQPQHF
j_call: TRBJ2-7; v_call: TRBV2; cdr3_aa: CASSAVNGYEQYF
j_call: TRBJ2-7; v_call: TRBV23-1; cdr3_aa: CASSQSALRAYEQYF
j_call: TRBJ1-4; v_call: TRBV4-1; cdr3_aa: CASSQSGTGVEKLFF
j_call: TRBJ2-3; v_call: TRBV11-2; cdr3_aa: CASRYTTGDTQYF
j_call: TRBJ2-1; v_call: TRBV10-1; cdr3_aa: CASSEFPHEQFF
j_call: TRBJ1-6; v_call: TRBV5-1; cdr3_aa: CASRDPGAGDSPLHF
j_call: TRBJ2-1; v_call: TRBV27; cdr3_aa: CASSHNSGGGFGNEQFF
j_call: TRBJ1-2; v_call: TRBV6-6; cdr3_aa: CASSGQGQANYGYTF